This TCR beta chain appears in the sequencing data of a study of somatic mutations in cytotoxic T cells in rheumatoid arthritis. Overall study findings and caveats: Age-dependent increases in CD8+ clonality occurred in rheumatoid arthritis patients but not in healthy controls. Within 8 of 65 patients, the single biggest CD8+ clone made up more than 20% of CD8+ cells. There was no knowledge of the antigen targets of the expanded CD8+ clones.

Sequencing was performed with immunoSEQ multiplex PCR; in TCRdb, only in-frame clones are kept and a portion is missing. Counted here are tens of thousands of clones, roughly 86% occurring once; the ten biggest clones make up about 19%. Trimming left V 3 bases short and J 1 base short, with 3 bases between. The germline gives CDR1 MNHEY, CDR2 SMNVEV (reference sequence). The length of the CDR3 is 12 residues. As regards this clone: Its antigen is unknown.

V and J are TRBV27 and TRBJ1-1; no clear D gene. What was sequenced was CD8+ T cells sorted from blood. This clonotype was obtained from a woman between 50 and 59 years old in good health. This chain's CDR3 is CASSFGNTEAFF. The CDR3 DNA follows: TGTGCCAGCAGTTTTGGGAACACTGAAGCTTTCTTT.